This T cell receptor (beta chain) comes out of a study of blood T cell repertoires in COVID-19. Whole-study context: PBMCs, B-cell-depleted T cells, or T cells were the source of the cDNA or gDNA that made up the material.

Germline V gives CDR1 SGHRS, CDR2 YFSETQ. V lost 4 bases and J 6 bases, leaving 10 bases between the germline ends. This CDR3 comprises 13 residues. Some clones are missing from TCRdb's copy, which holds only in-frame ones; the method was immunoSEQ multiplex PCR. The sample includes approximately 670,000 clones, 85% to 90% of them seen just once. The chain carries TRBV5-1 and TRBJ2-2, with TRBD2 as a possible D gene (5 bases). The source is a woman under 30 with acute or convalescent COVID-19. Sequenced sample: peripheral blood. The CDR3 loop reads CASSAPSPGELFF. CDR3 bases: TGCGCCAGCAGCGCACCTAGCCCCGGGGAGCTGTTTTTT.